The 30 T cell receptor beta chains listed next were all sequenced from one sample in a study of CD8 T cells in ankylosing spondylitis. Study-level findings and limits: Seemingly distinctive of ankylosing spondylitis blood was a TCR beta motif formed by eight highly homologous variants.

These receptors lack a known antigen. Via MiXCR, TCRdb re-called the 5' RACE reads, giving one row per CDR3 protein. The data contain about 800,000 distinct CDR3 sequences, about 10% of them singletons. The specimen sequenced was blood, either unsorted or a sorted T cell fraction (not recorded which). These receptors were collected from a male donor with ankylosing spondylitis.

The table lists this clonotype with a few counts. This rearrangement joins TRBV5-6 to TRBJ2-1; 7 bases agree with TRBD1. V dropped 2 bases and J dropped 10; count of bases not matched to a gene: 6. Per germline, CDR1 SGHDT and CDR2 YYEEEE. There are 13 residues in the CDR3. In DNA form, the CDR3 reads TGTGCCAGCAGCTTAAAATCGGACAGGGAGCAGTTCTTC. Translated: CASSLKSDREQFF.

This clonotype was detected only a few times. The V and J genes are TRBV20-1 and TRBJ2-5, with TRBD2 matching over 7 bases. J was trimmed by 4 bases and V by 5 bases; bases with no gene match: 13. The germline CDR1 and CDR2 sequences are DFQATT and SNEGSKA (reference sequence). The CDR3 is made up of 15 amino acids. The CDR3 bases are TGCAGTGCTGCGCCGGGCGGGGGACCCCCAGAGACCCAGTACTTC. It is translated as CSAAPGGGPPETQYF.

The chain links TRBV6-1 to TRBJ1-2; a weak D match, TRBD1 (5 bases). V was pared by 7 bases and J by 4 bases, with 16 bases between. This CDR3 region has 14 residues. Per germline, CDR1 MNHNS and CDR2 SASEGT. CDR3 sequence: CASTPYATGYGYTF. The CDR3 DNA follows: TGTGCCAGCACCCCCTACGCTACAGGCTATGGCTACACCTTC.

This clonotype was seen a handful of times. The V gene is TRBV10-3, the J gene TRBJ2-3, with D hard to call. Trimming shortened V by 4 bases and J by 6 bases, and 5 bases separated the two germline ends. The length of the CDR3 is 11 residues. Germline V gene lookup returns CDR1 ENHRY and CDR2 SYGVKD. CDR3: CAISVSDTQYF. The CDR3 nucleotides read TGTGCCATCAGTGTTAGCGATACGCAGTATTTT.

A remark on this clonotype: This may come from a read error, since a much larger clone is one base off. The chain combines TRBV3-1 with TRBJ2-7; 8 bases align to TRBD1. Germline V gene lookup returns CDR1 LGHDT and CDR2 YNNKEL (reference sequence). Losses at the gene ends were 2 bases for V and 4 bases for J; bases not matched to a gene: 1. The CDR3 sequence is 13 residues long. As DNA, the CDR3 is TGTGCCAGCAGCCAACAGGGGGCTTACGAGCAGTACTTC. This codes for CASSQQGAYEQYF.

The gene calls are TRBV28 and TRBJ2-3; perhaps TRBD1 as D (6 bases). With 1 base removed from V and 0 bases from J, the gap between germline ends came to 14 bases. Germline loops: CDR1 MDHEN, CDR2 SYDVKM. The CDR3 has 17 residues. CDR3 bases: TGTGCCAGCAGTTTATTAATAGGGGGTTTAAGCACAGATACGCAGTATTTT. Translation gives CASSLLIGGLSTDTQYF.

The V gene is TRBV10-3, the J gene TRBJ2-1; 7 nucleotides agree with TRBD1. CDR3 length: 14 residues. The germline CDR1 and CDR2 sequences are ENHRY and SYGVKD. V gave up 8 bases and J gave up 5 bases; unmatched junction bases: 9. CDR3 amino acids: CAILRRQGNNEQFF. In nucleotides, the CDR3 is TGTGCCATCCTCCGACGACAGGGAAACAATGAGCAGTTCTTC.

This clonotype appeared a few times. The chain carries TRBV20-1 and TRBJ2-7; D call uncertain. Per the germline V gene, CDR1 is DFQATT and CDR2 is SNEGSKA (reference sequence). The CDR3 runs 14 residues. V gave up 0 bases and J gave up 1 base, with 10 bases separating them. The CDR3 DNA follows: TGCAGTGCTAGAGATCCGGCGGAATCCTACGAGCAGTACTTC. Amino acid sequence: CSARDPAESYEQYF.

This clonotype was detected many times. V is TRBV29-1 and J is TRBJ1-2, with unresolved D. CDR1 and CDR2 from the germline V gene are SQVTM and ANQGSEA. This CDR3 spans 10 amino acids. Between the trimmed V and J ends, which lost 7 bases and 3 bases, there was a span of 6 bases. CDR3 residues: CSGWDYGYTF. The CDR3 nucleotides are TGCAGCGGGTGGGACTATGGCTACACCTTC.

This clonotype has a handful of counts. The chain links TRBV18 to TRBJ2-2; D gene uncertain. This CDR3 comprises 16 residues. The V and J ends lost 2 bases and 2 bases respectively, with 12 bases between them. The germline gives CDR1 KGHSH, CDR2 LQKENI. CDR3: CASSPNVPSNTGELFF. The DNA of the CDR3 is TGTGCCAGCTCACCAAACGTCCCAAGCAACACCGGGGAGCTGTTTTTT.

The chain combines TRBV12-3 or TRBV12-4 with TRBJ2-3, with D possibly being TRBD1 (6 bases). The CDR3 runs 17 residues. The V gene lost 6 bases and the J gene lost 1 base, with 20 bases spanning the gap. The CDR3 DNA reads as TGTGCCAGCAGGGGGGCTTGGGGGAAGAGGGGCACAGATACGCAGTATTTT. Its translation: CASRGAWGKRGTDTQYF.

The chain is built from TRBV9 and TRBJ2-3; weak D call: TRBD2 (5 bases). CDR3 length: 15 amino acids. CDR1 is SGDLS and CDR2 is YYNGEE in the germline V gene. The V and J ends lost 0 bases and 1 base respectively, with 9 bases between them. The CDR3 DNA sequence: TGTGCCAGCAGCGTAGATATGAGGGGCACAGATACGCAGTATTTT. As protein: CASSVDMRGTDTQYF.

This clonotype was seen a few times. J is TRBJ2-3 and V is TRBV7-2; D remains unclear. The length of the CDR3 is 14 residues. Trimming removed 7 bases at V and 3 bases at J, with 14 bases between. Germline assignment: CDR1 SGHTA and CDR2 FQGNSA. Here the CDR3 DNA reads TGTGCCAGCACCCCAAACCCAGTTACAGATACGCAGTATTTT. It codes for CASTPNPVTDTQYF.

This clonotype showed up just a few times. The V gene is TRBV20-1, the J gene TRBJ2-1, with D possibly TRBD2 on 7 matching bases. The germline V gene has CDR1 DFQATT and CDR2 SNEGSKA (reference sequence). Trimming cost V 4 bases and J 5 bases, with 18 bases left between them. CDR3 length equals 15 residues. In nucleotides, the CDR3 is TGCAGTGCTATAGTGGGGGGGCTCACTAACAATGAGCAGTTCTTC. Amino acid sequence: CSAIVGGLTNNEQFF.

The table lists this clonotype with many counts. The chain is built from TRBV2 and TRBJ2-1; no definite D call. The V gene lost 3 bases and the J gene lost 4 bases, with 7 bases spanning the gap. The CDR3 spans 13 residues. Per germline, CDR1 SNHLY and CDR2 FYNNEI. The CDR3 here is CASSEDGYNEQFF. The DNA for the CDR3 is TGTGCCAGCAGTGAGGACGGTTACAATGAGCAGTTCTTC. The complete variable domain, with remaining parts taken from reference TRBV2 and TRBJ2-1, reads EPEVTQTPSHQVTQMGQEVILRCVPISNHLYFYWYRQILGQKVEFLVSFYNNEISEKSEIFDDQFSVERPDGSNFTLKIRSTKLEDSAMYFCASSEDGYNEQFFGPGTRLTVL.

The chain combines TRBV4-2 with TRBJ2-1, with TRBD2 matching over 7 bases. CDR1 and CDR2 (germline): LGHNA, YNFKEQ. The CDR3 loop spans 15 amino acids. The junction had 4 bases not matched to a gene; V was cut back by 1 base and J by 4 bases. The CDR3 bases are TGTGCCAGCAGCCAAGTATCTAGCGGATACAATGAGCAGTTCTTC. Encoded protein: CASSQVSSGYNEQFF.

This clonotype was found a few times. The gene calls are TRBV27 and TRBJ2-1; TRBD2 matches 9 bases. From germline, CDR1 is MNHEY and CDR2 SMNVEV (reference sequence). There are 15 residues in the CDR3. Unmatched junction bases numbered 8, after V lost 5 bases and J lost 6 bases. The CDR3 sequence: CASSRREGRGNEQFF. In nucleotides, the CDR3 is TGTGCCAGCAGTAGGCGGGAGGGCCGGGGCAATGAGCAGTTCTTC.

The chain recombines TRBV28 with TRBJ1-2; 9 nucleotides agree with TRBD1. Germline assignment: CDR1 MDHEN and CDR2 SYDVKM. This CDR3 spans 15 amino acids. The V and J ends lost 7 bases and 7 bases, in that order; junction bases with no gene match: 13. The CDR3 region is CASTKQGASASGYTF. CDR3 bases: TGTGCCAGCACGAAACAGGGGGCGTCGGCGAGTGGCTACACCTTC.

This chain uses TRBV28 with TRBJ2-1, with D perhaps matching TRBD2 (6 bases). CDR3 length: 15 residues. V was trimmed by 5 bases and J by 8 bases, leaving 19 bases between them. Germline V gene data show CDR1 as MDHEN and CDR2 as SYDVKM. The CDR3 sequence: CASSPRLESRHEQFF. The CDR3 DNA follows: TGTGCCAGCAGTCCCCGACTAGAGTCTAGGCATGAGCAGTTCTTC.

This clonotype was detected many times. The chain couples TRBV5-1 to TRBJ1-4, with D tentatively TRBD1 (6 bases). V lost 3 bases to trimming and J lost 7 bases, with 10 bases between them. The CDR3 has 13 residues. Germline V gene data show CDR1 as SGHRS and CDR2 as YFSETQ. The DNA for the CDR3 is TGCGCCAGCAGCTCGGGACAAGGTGAAAAACTGTTTTTT. Its translation: CASSSGQGEKLFF.

This clonotype has just a few counts. This chain connects TRBV5-4 to TRBJ2-1; 14 bases are a match to TRBD2. V was clipped by 3 bases and J by 9 bases; unmatched bases: 8. The CDR3 covers 16 residues. Per the germline V gene, CDR1 is SGHNT and CDR2 is YYREEE (reference sequence). CDR3 bases: TGTGCCAGCAGCTCTGGGACTAGCGGGAGATGGAGTGAGCAGTTCTTC. Its translation: CASSSGTSGRWSEQFF.

This clonotype has just a few counts. The chain uses TRBV6-2 or TRBV6-3 and TRBJ2-3; 7 bases match TRBD1. This CDR3 is built from 15 residues. J lost 5 bases, V lost 8 bases, and 13 bases had no gene match. Germline lookup yields CDR1 MNHEY and CDR2 SVGEGT. Here the CDR3 reads CASSNLRGREDTQYF. The CDR3 bases are TGTGCCAGCTCGAACCTTAGGGGGCGCGAAGATACGCAGTATTTT.

This chain joins TRBV25-1 and TRBJ1-1, with a tentative D call TRBD1 (6 bases). V lost 2 bases and J lost 5, with 15 bases in between. Per germline, CDR1 MGHDK and CDR2 SYGVNS. This CDR3 has 15 amino acids. The chain's CDR3 is CASSELGRGGTEAFF. DNA for the CDR3: TGTGCCAGCAGTGAACTCGGCAGGGGAGGGACTGAAGCTTTCTTT.

This clonotype was seen ten or more times. The J gene is TRBJ2-1, the V gene TRBV7-2, with 9 bases that match TRBD2. Looked up from germline, CDR1 is SGHTA and CDR2 is FQGNSA. V was pared by 5 bases and J by 5 bases, with 10 bases of the junction left unmatched. This CDR3 spans 16 amino acids. DNA of the CDR3: TGTGCCAGCAGCCCCCGGGTAGCGGGGGACCACAATGAGCAGTTCTTC. This codes for CASSPRVAGDHNEQFF.

In its sample, this clonotype was seen many times. The junction shows a germline mismatch at one end, possibly a read error. The chain links TRBV10-3 to TRBJ2-1; TRBD1 or TRBD2 may be the D gene (7 bases each). This CDR3 is 14 amino acids long. CDR1 and CDR2 from the germline V gene are ENHRY and SYGVKD. In nucleotides, the CDR3 is TGTGCCGTCAGGGGGGGGGCCGCGAGCAGTGAGCAGTTCTTC. Amino acid sequence: CAVRGGAASSEQFF.

In its sample, this clonotype was seen a few times. Here the CDR3 reads CASRESLEETQYF. As DNA, the CDR3 is TGTGCCAGCAGGGAGTCGCTGGAAGAGACCCAGTACTTC. The V call is TRBV27, the J call TRBJ2-5, with D uncertain. Germline V gene sequence: CDR1 MNHEY, CDR2 SMNVEV (reference sequence). V was clipped by 6 bases and J by 3 bases, with 11 bases between them. This CDR3 has 13 residues.

This clonotype was counted at least ten times. V usage is TRBV7-9 and J usage is TRBJ1-2; D remains ambiguous. Per germline, CDR1 SEHNR and CDR2 FQNEAQ (reference sequence). The CDR3 is made up of 13 amino acids. The V and J ends lost 4 bases and 8 bases respectively, with 14 bases between them. CDR3 protein: CASSSLAGGGYTF. The CDR3 DNA follows: TGTGCCAGCAGCTCGCTGGCCGGTGGCGGCTACACCTTC.

V gene TRBV10-2 combines with J gene TRBJ2-1, with D perhaps matching TRBD2 (7 bases). The V gene's germline CDR1 is WSHSY and CDR2 SAAADI. CDR3 size: 13 residues. Here the CDR3 reads CPPGGGISSEQFF. CDR3 sequence (DNA): TGCCCACCTGGGGGGGGCATATCTAGTGAGCAGTTCTTC.

The rearrangement joins TRBV30 to TRBJ2-7; possibly TRBD2 for D (6 bases). V lost 5 bases and J 6 bases, leaving 17 bases between the germline ends. The germline V gene has CDR1 GTSNPN and CDR2 SVGIG (reference sequence). The CDR3 runs 13 residues. CDR3 nucleotide sequence: TGTGCCTGGGGGGACTTTAACAGAGGCGAGCAGTACTTC. Protein: CAWGDFNRGEQYF.

This clonotype was detected a few times. Here the CDR3 DNA reads TGCAGTGCTAGAGATGTAAAGTATGGCTACACCTTC. This codes for CSARDVKYGYTF. The rearrangement uses TRBV20-1 and TRBJ1-2; D gene unclear. Trimming shortened V by 0 bases and J by 5 bases, and 7 bases separated the two germline ends. This CDR3 is built from 12 residues. Per the germline V gene, CDR1 is DFQATT and CDR2 is SNEGSKA (reference sequence).